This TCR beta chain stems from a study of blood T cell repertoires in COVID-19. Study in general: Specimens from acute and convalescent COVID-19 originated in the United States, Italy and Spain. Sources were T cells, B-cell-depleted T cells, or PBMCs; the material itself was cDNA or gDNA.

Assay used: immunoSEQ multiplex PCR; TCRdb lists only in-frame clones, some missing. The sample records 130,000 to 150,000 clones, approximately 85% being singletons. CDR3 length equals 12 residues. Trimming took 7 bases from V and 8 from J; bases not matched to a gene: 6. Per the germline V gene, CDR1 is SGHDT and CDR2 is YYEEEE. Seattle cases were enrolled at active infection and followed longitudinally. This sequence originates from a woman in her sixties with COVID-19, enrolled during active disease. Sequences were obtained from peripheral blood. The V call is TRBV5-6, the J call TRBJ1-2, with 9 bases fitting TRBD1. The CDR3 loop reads CASRRTGGGYTF. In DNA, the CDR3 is TGTGCCAGCCGCCGTACAGGGGGCGGCTACACCTTC.